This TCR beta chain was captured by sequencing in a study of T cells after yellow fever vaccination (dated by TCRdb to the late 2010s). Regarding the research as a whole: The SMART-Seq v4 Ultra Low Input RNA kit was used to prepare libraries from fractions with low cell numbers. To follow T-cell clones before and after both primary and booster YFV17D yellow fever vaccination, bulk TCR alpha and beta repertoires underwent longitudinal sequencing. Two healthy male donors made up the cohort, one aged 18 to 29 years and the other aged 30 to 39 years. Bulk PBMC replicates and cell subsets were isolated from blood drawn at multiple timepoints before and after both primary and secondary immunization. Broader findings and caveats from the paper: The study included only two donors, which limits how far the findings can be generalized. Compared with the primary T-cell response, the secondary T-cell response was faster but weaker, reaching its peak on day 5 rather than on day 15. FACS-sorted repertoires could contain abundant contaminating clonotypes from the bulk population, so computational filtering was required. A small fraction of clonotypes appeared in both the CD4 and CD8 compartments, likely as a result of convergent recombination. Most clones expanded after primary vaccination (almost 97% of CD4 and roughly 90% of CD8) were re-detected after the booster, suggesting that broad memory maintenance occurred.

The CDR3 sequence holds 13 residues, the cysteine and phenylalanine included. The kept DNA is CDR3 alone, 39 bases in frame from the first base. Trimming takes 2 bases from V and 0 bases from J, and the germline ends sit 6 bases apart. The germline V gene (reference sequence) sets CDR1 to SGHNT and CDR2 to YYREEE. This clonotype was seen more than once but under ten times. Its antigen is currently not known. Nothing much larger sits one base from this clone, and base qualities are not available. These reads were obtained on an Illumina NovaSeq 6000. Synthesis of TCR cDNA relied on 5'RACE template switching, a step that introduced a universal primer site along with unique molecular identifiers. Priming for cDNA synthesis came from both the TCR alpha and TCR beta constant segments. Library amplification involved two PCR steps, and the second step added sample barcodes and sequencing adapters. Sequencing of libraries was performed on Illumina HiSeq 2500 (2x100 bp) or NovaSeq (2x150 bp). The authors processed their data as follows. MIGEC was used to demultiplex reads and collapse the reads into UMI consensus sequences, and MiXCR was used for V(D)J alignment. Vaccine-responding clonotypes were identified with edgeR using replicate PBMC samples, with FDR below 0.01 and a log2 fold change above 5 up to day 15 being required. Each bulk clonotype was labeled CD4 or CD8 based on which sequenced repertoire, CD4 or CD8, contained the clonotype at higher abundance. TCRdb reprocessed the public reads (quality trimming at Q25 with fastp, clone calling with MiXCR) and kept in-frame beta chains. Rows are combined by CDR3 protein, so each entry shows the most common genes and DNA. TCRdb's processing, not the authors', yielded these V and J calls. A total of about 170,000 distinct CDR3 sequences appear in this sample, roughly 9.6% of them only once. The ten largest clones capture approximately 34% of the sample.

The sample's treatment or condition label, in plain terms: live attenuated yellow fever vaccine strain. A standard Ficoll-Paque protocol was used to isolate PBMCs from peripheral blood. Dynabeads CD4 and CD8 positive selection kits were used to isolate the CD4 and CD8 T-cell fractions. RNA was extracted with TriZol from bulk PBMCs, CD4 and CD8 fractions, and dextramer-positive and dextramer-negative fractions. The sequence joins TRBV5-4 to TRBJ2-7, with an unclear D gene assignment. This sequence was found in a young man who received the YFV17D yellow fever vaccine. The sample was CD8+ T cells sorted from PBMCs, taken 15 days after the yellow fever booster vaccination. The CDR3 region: CASSFGTSYEQYF. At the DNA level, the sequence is TGTGCCAGCAGCTTTGGCACCTCCTACGAGCAGTACTTC.